These 31 T cell receptor beta chains were all obtained from the same sample, sequenced in a study of T-cell memory formation after mild COVID-19 (dated by TCRdb to about 2021). The library was built by means of 5' RACE. Sequenced using an Illumina NovaSeq 6000. Starting from the raw public reads, TCRdb applied fastp trimming at Q25, assembled clones with MiXCR and retained in-frame beta chains. Rows matching on CDR3 protein sequence are summarized as one entry with the most common DNA and genes. In all, the sample holds about 140,000 distinct CDR3 sequences, and 6% to 7% of those were seen once. 2% to 2.5% of the sample rests with the top ten. Sequencing input: PBMCs or a T cell subset sorted from them (not recorded which). These TCRs come from an adult woman who had mild COVID-19 (a few samples of this study predate the infection). The sample titles of this study are shuffled in the database, so cell type and time point are left out; the donor was told from shared clones.

This clonotype was seen a few times. Here the CDR3 DNA reads TGTGCCAGCAGCGGGGACAGGGGAGTTTACGAGCAGTACTTC. Amino acids: CASSGDRGVYEQYF. The rearrangement joins TRBV7-9 to TRBJ2-7, with 10 positions matching TRBD1. The CDR3 runs 14 residues. CDR1 and CDR2 from the germline V gene are SEHNR and FQNEAQ (reference sequence). V trimming: 5 bases; J trimming: 4 bases; junction bases outside the gene matches: 5.

This clonotype occurred a few times. The CDR3 DNA reads TGTGCCAGCAGCTTTCCGGGACTAGCGGGAGGGTTCGCGAACACCGGGGAGCTGTTTTTT. Translating it yields CASSFPGLAGGFANTGELFF. V is TRBV7-9 and J is TRBJ2-2; 16 nucleotides agree with TRBD2. This CDR3 contains 20 residues. Per germline, CDR1 SEHNR and CDR2 FQNEAQ (reference sequence). The V gene end was trimmed by 3 bases and the J gene end by 0 bases; junction bases not matched to a gene: 7.

This clonotype was seen repeatedly, ten times or more. The gene calls are TRBV12-3 or TRBV12-4 and TRBJ2-1; 7 bases fit TRBD2. The J segment lost 7 bases and the V segment lost 4 bases, leaving 16 bases of the junction unmatched. This CDR3 is 17 amino acids long. The CDR3: CASSSLLRARGMNEQFF. In DNA, the CDR3 is TGTGCCAGCAGTTCCCTCCTCCGGGCGCGGGGGATGAATGAGCAGTTCTTC.

This clonotype appeared many times. The chain is built from TRBV5-4 and TRBJ2-1; tentatively, D is TRBD1 (8 bases). The CDR3 extends over 15 amino acids. The germline gives CDR1 SGHNT, CDR2 YYREEE (reference sequence). The V end was cut by 0 bases, the J end by 4 bases, with 11 bases between. The CDR3 DNA sequence: TGTGCCAGCAGCTTGGACAGGGGGGGGTACAATGAGCAGTTCTTC. It translates to CASSLDRGGYNEQFF.

The chain couples TRBV20-1 to TRBJ2-2; TRBD1 is a possible D gene (6 bases). The V gene lost 6 bases and the J gene lost 0 bases, with 11 bases spanning the gap. The CDR3 totals 14 residues. Germline V lookup: CDR1 DFQATT, CDR2 SNEGSKA (reference sequence). CDR3 loop: CSARTATNTGELFF. The CDR3 DNA reads TGCAGTGCCAGGACAGCCACGAACACCGGGGAGCTGTTTTTT.

This clonotype was observed a handful of times. CDR3 sequence reads: CSVLREGAYEQYF. CDR3 in DNA: TGCAGCGTCCTGAGGGAGGGGGCCTACGAGCAGTACTTC. The rearrangement links TRBV29-1 to TRBJ2-7, with D maybe TRBD2 (7 bases). CDR1 and CDR2 (germline): SQVTM, ANQGSEA. V was trimmed by 6 bases and J by 2 bases, leaving 14 bases between them. The CDR3 sequence is 13 residues long.

This clonotype was counted many times. The chain couples TRBV3-1 to TRBJ2-7; D is possibly TRBD1 or TRBD2 (5 bases each). V was cut by 1 base and J by 6 bases, with 7 bases left in between. The CDR3 runs to 12 residues. Germline loops: CDR1 LGHDT, CDR2 YNNKEL (reference sequence). The CDR3 DNA is TGTGCCAGCAGCCAAGTTGGGGGCGAGCAGTACTTC. Amino acids: CASSQVGGEQYF.

This chain uses TRBV19 with TRBJ1-5, with 7 bases fitting TRBD1. This CDR3 contains 16 residues. V shed 5 bases, J shed 3 bases, and the junction held 10 bases outside the gene matches. Germline CDR1 LNHDA, CDR2 SQIVND (reference sequence). CDR3 sequence (DNA): TGTGCCAGTAGTGTCTCCGGGACAGCGAACAATCAGCCCCAGCATTTT. Translating gives CASSVSGTANNQPQHF.

V gene TRBV12-3 or TRBV12-4 combines with J gene TRBJ2-5, with D uncertain. The V gene lost 7 bases and the J gene lost 8 bases, with 14 bases spanning the gap. The CDR3 covers 12 residues. The CDR3 is CASTNVIGTQYF. In nucleotides, the CDR3 is TGTGCCAGCACCAATGTCATAGGAACCCAGTACTTC.

This clonotype was picked up a small number of times. The rearrangement uses TRBV24-1 and TRBJ2-1; 10 bases agree with TRBD2. The CDR3 is made up of 14 amino acids. Trimming at V came to 5 bases and at J to 5 bases, leaving 2 bases not matched to a gene. Germline V lookup: CDR1 KGHDR, CDR2 SFDVKD. CDR3 sequence reads: CATSATSGNNEQFF. DNA for the CDR3: TGTGCCACCAGTGCCACTAGCGGGAACAATGAGCAGTTCTTC.

The chain joins TRBV9 to TRBJ1-2; 12 nucleotides match TRBD1. The CDR3 contains 16 residues. The germline V gene encodes CDR1 SGDLS and CDR2 YYNGEE. Trimming at V came to 3 bases and at J to 8 bases, leaving 11 bases not matched to a gene. The CDR3 region has the DNA TGTGCCAGCAGCGGGACGAAGCGGGACAGGGGGCAAGGCTACACCTTC. It translates to CASSGTKRDRGQGYTF.

This clonotype was detected a few times. The CDR3 loop reads CASSYLLGAYEQYF. The CDR3 DNA reads as TGTGCCAGCAGTTACCTCCTGGGGGCCTACGAGCAGTACTTC. The chain employs TRBV6-5 and TRBJ2-7; D possibly matches TRBD1 or TRBD2 (5 bases each). There are 14 residues in the CDR3. Trimming took off 2 bases at V and 2 bases at J, with 10 bases between the two ends. The germline V gene encodes CDR1 MNHEY and CDR2 SVGAGI.

This clonotype was counted a few times. As DNA, the CDR3 is TGTGCCAGCAGTTACTCCGACAGGGGTTCCTACGAGCAGTACTTC. Translating gives CASSYSDRGSYEQYF. The rearrangement joins TRBV12-3 or TRBV12-4 to TRBJ2-7; 8 bases align to TRBD1. V was clipped by 4 bases and J by 1 base; unmatched bases: 6. The CDR3 runs to 15 residues.

This clonotype was seen many times. This chain links TRBV18 with TRBJ1-2, with unresolved D. V dropped 6 bases and J dropped 0 bases, with 17 bases sitting between them. Per germline, CDR1 KGHSH and CDR2 LQKENI. This CDR3 spans 16 amino acids. In DNA, the CDR3 is TGTGCCAGCTCTCCCTTATCGCAGTCAGCTAACTATGGCTACACCTTC. It encodes CASSPLSQSANYGYTF.

This clonotype was recorded many times. The CDR3 DNA reads as TGTGCCAGCAGCGATAACTTGAAAGCGGGGGGGCCGGAGACCCAGTACTTC. Protein: CASSDNLKAGGPETQYF. The chain couples TRBV25-1 to TRBJ2-5; 10 nucleotides agree with TRBD2. The germline gives CDR1 MGHDK, CDR2 SYGVNS. This CDR3 comprises 17 residues. Germline trimming cut 6 bases from V and 5 bases from J; bases unmatched to any gene: 15.

This chain uses TRBV20-1 with TRBJ2-1; D is possibly TRBD1 or TRBD2 (5 bases each). The CDR3 loop spans 12 amino acids. Germline lookup yields CDR1 DFQATT and CDR2 SNEGSKA (reference sequence). Trimming removed 8 bases from V and 8 bases from J, with 16 bases in between. Here the CDR3 DNA reads TGCAGTTACAGGACATGGGAGCATGAGCAGTTCTTC. It specifies CSYRTWEHEQFF.

This clonotype was picked up many times. The gene calls are TRBV4-2 and TRBJ2-7; TRBD2 matches 8 bases. Germline V gene sequence: CDR1 LGHNA, CDR2 YNFKEQ. With 1 base clipped from V and 5 bases from J, the junction kept 4 bases outside the gene matches. This CDR3 is 14 amino acids long. The CDR3 is CASSQGVGRDEQYF. CDR3 nucleotide sequence: TGTGCCAGCAGCCAAGGGGTCGGGAGGGACGAGCAGTACTTC.

This clonotype showed up just a few times. The V and J genes are TRBV4-3 and TRBJ2-4, with D perhaps matching TRBD1 (6 bases). CDR1 and CDR2 (germline): LGHNA, YSLEER. This CDR3 has 14 residues. V was trimmed by 0 bases and J by 10 bases, leaving 13 bases between them. CDR3: CASSQDARGSIQYF. As DNA, the CDR3 is TGCGCCAGCAGCCAAGATGCCAGGGGAAGTATTCAGTACTTC.

This clonotype was seen many times. The genes are TRBV27 and TRBJ1-5; D remains ambiguous. The CDR3 extends over 15 amino acids. The ends were cut back, 5 bases at V and 7 bases at J, with 18 bases in the middle. Germline assignment: CDR1 MNHEY and CDR2 SMNVEV (reference sequence). For the CDR3, the DNA is TGTGCCAGCAGTCCCGGCGGTCGAGACCCCCAGCCCCAGCATTTT. Its protein product is CASSPGGRDPQPQHF.

This clonotype has a handful of counts. This chain joins TRBV4-1 and TRBJ2-1; TRBD2 agrees at 8 bases. The CDR3 contains 15 residues. Germline V gives CDR1 MGHRA, CDR2 YSYEKL. V shed 4 bases, J shed 4 bases, and the junction held 6 bases outside the gene matches. The DNA of the CDR3 is TGCGCCAGCAGCCGCCCCGGGACTAGGTACAATGAGCAGTTCTTC. It is translated as CASSRPGTRYNEQFF.

This sequence joins TRBV4-1 and TRBJ1-1, with a tentative D call TRBD1 (6 bases). This CDR3 has 14 amino acids. Germline V gene sequence: CDR1 MGHRA, CDR2 YSYEKL. V dropped 2 bases and J dropped 5 bases, with 12 bases sitting between them. This CDR3 reads CASSQYTGRTEAFF. CDR3 bases: TGCGCCAGCAGCCAATACACAGGGAGGACTGAAGCTTTCTTT.

This chain links TRBV29-1 with TRBJ2-7, with a weak D call TRBD1 (5 bases). Germline V lookup: CDR1 SQVTM, CDR2 ANQGSEA. The CDR3 contains 11 residues. With 4 bases removed from V and 2 bases from J, the gap between germline ends came to 6 bases. CDR3 loop: CSVVRAYEQYF. CDR3 coding DNA: TGCAGCGTTGTCAGGGCCTACGAGCAGTACTTC.

This rearrangement joins TRBV2 to TRBJ2-2, with 14 bases that match TRBD2. The length of the CDR3 is 14 residues. The trim removed 6 bases at V and 13 bases at J, leaving 7 bases unmatched. Germline-derived CDR1 and CDR2 are SNHLY and FYNNEI. CDR3 nucleotide sequence: TGTGCCAGCAGGGGACTAGCGGGGGACCACCCGCTGTTTTTT. Protein sequence: CASRGLAGDHPLFF.

This clonotype was counted at least ten times. The chain couples TRBV6-5 to TRBJ2-5; possibly TRBD2 for D (6 bases). Per germline, CDR1 MNHEY and CDR2 SVGAGI. V was shortened by 2 bases and J by 5 bases, with 12 bases between the two germline ends. This CDR3 region has 14 residues. CDR3 DNA: TGTGCCAGCAGTTACGCGGGGAGAGGGGAGACCCAGTACTTC. Its translation: CASSYAGRGETQYF.

The chain links TRBV5-1 to TRBJ1-1; possible D gene TRBD1, 6 bases. The germline V gene has CDR1 SGHRS and CDR2 YFSETQ. The CDR3 loop spans 14 amino acids. With 4 bases removed from V and 4 bases from J, the gap between germline ends came to 14 bases. The DNA of the CDR3 is TGCGCCAGCAGCCAGGGGTCCCCGAGCACTGAAGCTTTCTTT. Translated: CASSQGSPSTEAFF.

This rearrangement joins TRBV7-2 to TRBJ1-2; D gene ambiguous. CDR1 is SGHTA and CDR2 is FQGNSA in the germline V gene. The V gene lost 1 base and the J gene lost 0 bases, with 6 bases spanning the gap. The CDR3 is made up of 14 amino acids. CDR3 residues: CASSLGTANYGYTF. The CDR3 nucleotides are TGTGCCAGCAGCTTAGGGACGGCTAACTATGGCTACACCTTC.

The chain recombines TRBV5-1 with TRBJ2-2; 7 bases are shared with TRBD1. CDR1 and CDR2 (germline): SGHRS, YFSETQ. This CDR3 is built from 15 residues. Trimming cost V 5 bases and J 5 bases; bases outside gene matches: 9. The CDR3 DNA is TGCGCCAGCAGAGCGACAGGGTTGGGGACCGGGGAGCTGTTTTTT. Amino acid sequence: CASRATGLGTGELFF.

This sequence joins TRBV19 and TRBJ2-5; D not resolved. CDR1 LNHDA and CDR2 SQIVND come from the germline V gene (reference sequence). CDR3 size: 12 residues. Deletions cut 8 bases from V and 4 bases from J, with 11 bases between. CDR3 DNA sequence: TGTGCCAGTGGACGACCCGGAGAGACCCAGTACTTC. Amino acids: CASGRPGETQYF.

This clonotype has ten or more counts. J is TRBJ2-5 and V is TRBV18; TRBD2 matches at 9 bases. After removal of 0 bases from V and 4 bases from J, the junction contained 3 bases not matched to a gene. CDR1 and CDR2 from the germline V gene are KGHSH and LQKENI. The CDR3 runs 15 residues. The CDR3 DNA reads TGTGCCAGCTCACCACCTCGCGGGGGGGCAGAGACCCAGTACTTC. Translated, it gives CASSPPRGGAETQYF.

This clonotype was counted a few times. The chain joins TRBV3-1 to TRBJ1-5, with 10 nucleotides matching TRBD1. The length of the CDR3 is 15 residues. V was clipped by 1 base and J by 5 bases; unmatched bases: 2. CDR1 is LGHDT and CDR2 is YNNKEL in the germline V gene (reference sequence). CDR3 sequence (DNA): TGTGCCAGCAGCCAAGGGACAGGGGGGTATCAGCCCCAGCATTTT. This encodes CASSQGTGGYQPQHF.

This clonotype was seen ten or more times. The chain recombines TRBV2 with TRBJ2-3; D is possibly TRBD1 or TRBD2 (5 bases each). In germline, CDR1 is SNHLY, CDR2 FYNNEI. The CDR3 loop spans 15 amino acids. Trimming removed 4 bases at V and 0 bases at J, with 11 bases between. DNA of the CDR3: TGTGCCAGCAGTGCGGGGACCCATAGCACAGATACGCAGTATTTT. As protein: CASSAGTHSTDTQYF.